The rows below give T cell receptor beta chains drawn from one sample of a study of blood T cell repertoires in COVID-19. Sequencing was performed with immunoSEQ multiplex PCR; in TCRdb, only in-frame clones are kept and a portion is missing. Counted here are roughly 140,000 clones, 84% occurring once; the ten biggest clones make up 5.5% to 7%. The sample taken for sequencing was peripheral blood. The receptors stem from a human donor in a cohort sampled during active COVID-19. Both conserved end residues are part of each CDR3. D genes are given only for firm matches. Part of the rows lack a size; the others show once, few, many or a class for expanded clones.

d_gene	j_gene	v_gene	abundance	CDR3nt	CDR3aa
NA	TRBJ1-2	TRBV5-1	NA	TGCGCCAGCAGCTTGGGAGCCTATGGCTACACCTTC	CASSLGAYGYTF
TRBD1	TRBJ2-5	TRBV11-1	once	TGTGCCAGCAGCTTAAATAGACAGGGGGCCGCAGAGACCCAGTACTTC	CASSLNRQGAAETQYF
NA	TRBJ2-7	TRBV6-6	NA	TGTGCCAGCAGTTACGGCGGGACCTCCTACGAGCAGTACTTC	CASSYGGTSYEQYF
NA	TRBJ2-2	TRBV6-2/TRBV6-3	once	TGTGCCAGCAGTTACTCGTGGGGCAGTTCGGCCGGGGAGCTGTTTTTT	CASSYSWGSSAGELFF
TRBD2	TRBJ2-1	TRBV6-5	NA	TGTGCCCAAAGCGGGGGGGCATGGGATGAGCAGTTCTTC	CAQSGGAWDEQFF
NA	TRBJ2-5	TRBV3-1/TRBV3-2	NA	TGTGCCAGCAGCACTACGGCACCAATTCAAGAGACCCAGTACTTC	CASSTTAPIQETQYF
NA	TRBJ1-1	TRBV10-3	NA	TGTGCCGCTCAAACCGGGGAGGGATCTGAAGCTTTCTTT	CAAQTGEGSEAFF
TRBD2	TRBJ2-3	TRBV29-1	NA	TGCAGCGTGGGGACTAGTAGCACAGATACGCAGTATTTT	CSVGTSSTDTQYF
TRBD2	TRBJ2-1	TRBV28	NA	TGTGCCAGCAGTTTACCGGGGGGGTCCCATGAGCAGTTCTTC	CASSLPGGSHEQFF
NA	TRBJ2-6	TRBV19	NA	TGTGCCAGTAGTAGGAGGTCGATTGACTCTGGGGCCAACGTCCTGACTTTC	CASSRRSIDSGANVLTF
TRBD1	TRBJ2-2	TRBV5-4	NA	TGTGCCAGCAGTGGGACAGCGAACACCGGGGAGCTGTTTTTT	CASSGTANTGELFF
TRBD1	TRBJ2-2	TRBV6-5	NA	TGTGCCAGCAGTTACTCGAGGACAGGGGACACCGGGGAGCTGTTTTTT	CASSYSRTGDTGELFF
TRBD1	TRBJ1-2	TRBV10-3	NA	TGTGCCATCACTACGACAGGGGGGTCTAACTATGGCTACACCTTC	CAITTTGGSNYGYTF
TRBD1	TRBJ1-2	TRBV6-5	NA	TGTGCCAGCAGAGGGACAGGGGGCAAGGGCTATGGCTACACCTTC	CASRGTGGKGYGYTF
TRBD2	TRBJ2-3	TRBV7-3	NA	TGTGCCAGCAGCTTTAGCGGGGGGTCCACAGATACGCAGTATTTT	CASSFSGGSTDTQYF
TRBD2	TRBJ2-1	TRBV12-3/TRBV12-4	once	TGTGCCAGCACGAGCGGGGGGGCGGCTGAGCAGTTCTTC	CASTSGGAAEQFF
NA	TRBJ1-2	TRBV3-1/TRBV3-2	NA	TGTGCCAGCAGCCAAGTTCAGGGCTGGGGCTACACCTTC	CASSQVQGWGYTF
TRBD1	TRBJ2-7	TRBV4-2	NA	TGTGCCAGCAGCCAGGTGTTAACAGGGGGGCGGATCTACGAGCAGTACTTC	CASSQVLTGGRIYEQYF
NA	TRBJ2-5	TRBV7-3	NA	TGTGCCAGCAGCTTAACAATCCCTCGGGGGGAGACCCAGTACTTC	CASSLTIPRGETQYF
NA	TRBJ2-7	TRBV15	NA	TGTGCCACCAGCAGAGGGACACTAAACTACGAGCAGTACTTC	CATSRGTLNYEQYF
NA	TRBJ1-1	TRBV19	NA	TGTGCCAGTAGTGAGGTTCCCGGGACAAGGGGGACTGAAGCTTTCTTT	CASSEVPGTRGTEAFF
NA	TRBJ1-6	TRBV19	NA	TGTGCCAGTACCTACAGGGCCCCTAATTCACCCCTCCACTTT	CASTYRAPNSPLHF
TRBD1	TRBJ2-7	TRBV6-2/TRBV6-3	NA	TGTGCCAGCAGCTCCCGGGACAGGGGCTACGAGCAGTACTTC	CASSSRDRGYEQYF
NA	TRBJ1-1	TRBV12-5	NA	TGTGCTAGTGGTTTGGTACAGGAGAACACTGAAGCTTTCTTT	CASGLVQENTEAFF
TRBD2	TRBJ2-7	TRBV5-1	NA	TGCGCCAGCAGCTTGGTAGCGGGGTCTACCTACGAGCAGTACTTC	CASSLVAGSTYEQYF
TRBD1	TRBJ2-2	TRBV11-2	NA	TGTGCCAGCAGCAGGGACAGAGGGGCCGGGGAGCTGTTTTTT	CASSRDRGAGELFF
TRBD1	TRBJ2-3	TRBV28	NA	TGTGCCAGCAGTTTACCTGGACAGGGAAGCACAGATACGCAGTATTTT	CASSLPGQGSTDTQYF
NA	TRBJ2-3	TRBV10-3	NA	TGTGCCATCAGTAACCTAGGGGGGGCCAGCCATACGCAGTATTTT	CAISNLGGASHTQYF
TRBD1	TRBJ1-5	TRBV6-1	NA	TGTGCCAGCAGTGAAAACTCAGGGGGCCAGCCCCAGCATTTT	CASSENSGGQPQHF
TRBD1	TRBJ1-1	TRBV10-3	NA	TGTGCCATCAGTGATAGGACAGGGGGCTCGATCGGGACTGAAGCTTTCTTT	CAISDRTGGSIGTEAFF
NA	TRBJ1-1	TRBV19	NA	TGTGCCAGTAGAGGGCGGGGGGATCTGGACACTGAAGCTTTCTTT	CASRGRGDLDTEAFF
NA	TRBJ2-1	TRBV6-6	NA	TGTGCCAGCAGTCCGGCGGCGGGACTGCCCAATGAGCAGTTCTTC	CASSPAAGLPNEQFF
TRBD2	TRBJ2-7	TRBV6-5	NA	TGTGCCAGCAGTCGGACTAGCGGGGGCTACGAGCAGTACTTC	CASSRTSGGYEQYF
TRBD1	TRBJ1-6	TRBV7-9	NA	TGTGCCAGCAGCGTGACAGGGGATAATTCACCCCTCCACTTT	CASSVTGDNSPLHF
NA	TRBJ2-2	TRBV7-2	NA	TGTGCCAGCAGGGGACAGAACACCGGGGAGCTGTTTTTT	CASRGQNTGELFF
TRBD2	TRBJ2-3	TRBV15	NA	TGTGCCACCTCTCCTGTGATCGCGGGGGGGACAGATACGCAGTATTTT	CATSPVIAGGTDTQYF
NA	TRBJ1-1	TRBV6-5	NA	TGTGCCAGCAGTCGAGCTCAGGGAAACTCTGAAGCTTTCTTT	CASSRAQGNSEAFF
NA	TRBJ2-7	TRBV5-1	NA	TGCGCCAGCAGCTCCCGGGCCTCTTCGGAGGGGGAGCAGTACTTC	CASSSRASSEGEQYF
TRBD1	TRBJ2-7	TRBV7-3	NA	TGTGCCAGCAGCCCGACAGGGGGTAGATACGAGCAGTACTTC	CASSPTGGRYEQYF
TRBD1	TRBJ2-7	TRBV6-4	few	TGTGCCAGCAGTGGCCGGGACAGGGCCCACGAGCAGTACTTC	CASSGRDRAHEQYF
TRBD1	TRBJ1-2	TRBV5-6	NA	TGTGCCAGCAGCTTGGGGGACAGGGCCCATGGCTACACCTTC	CASSLGDRAHGYTF
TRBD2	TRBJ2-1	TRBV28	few	TGTGCCAGCCTCCTAGCGGGGGGACTTTACAATGAGCAGTTCTTC	CASLLAGGLYNEQFF